Listed here are 23 T cell receptor beta chains from one sample, sequenced in a study of blood T cell repertoires in COVID-19. Some clones are missing from TCRdb's copy, which holds only in-frame ones; the method was immunoSEQ multiplex PCR. The sample holds tens of thousands of clones, around 90% seen once. Sequenced material: peripheral blood. The source is a human donor in a cohort sampled during active COVID-19.

This chain uses TRBV2 with TRBJ1-5; 12 bases line up with TRBD1. Per the germline V gene, CDR1 is SNHLY and CDR2 is FYNNEI. The J segment lost 6 bases and the V segment lost 0 bases, leaving 6 bases of the junction unmatched. This CDR3 is built from 17 residues. DNA for the CDR3: TGTGCCAGCAGTGAAGCTGGGCGGGACAGGGGGCTTCAGCCCCAGCATTTT. This encodes CASSEAGRDRGLQPQHF.

The CDR3 DNA is TGCGCCAGCAGCGGGGGCGAGAGGGAGCTGTTTTTT. Its protein product is CASSGGERELFF. J is TRBJ2-2 and V is TRBV5-1; D possibly corresponds to TRBD1 (6 bases). Trimming removed 4 bases at V and 9 bases at J, with 10 bases between. Germline V gives CDR1 SGHRS, CDR2 YFSETQ. The length of the CDR3 is 12 residues.

This chain uses TRBV15 with TRBJ2-5; TRBD1 matches at 12 bases. CDR3 length: 15 amino acids. The V and J ends lost 6 bases and 5 bases, in that order; junction bases with no gene match: 7. Germline values: CDR1 LNHNV, CDR2 YYDKDF (reference sequence). The CDR3 sequence is CATSRDRGRGETQYF. The CDR3 nucleotides are TGTGCCACCAGTAGGGACAGGGGGCGAGGGGAGACCCAGTACTTC.

V usage is TRBV19 and J usage is TRBJ1-1; TRBD1 matches at 7 bases. Unmatched junction bases numbered 7, after V lost 5 bases and J lost 7 bases. Germline assignment: CDR1 LNHDA and CDR2 SQIVND (reference sequence). The CDR3 is 13 residues long. DNA of the CDR3: TGTGCCAGTAGTCCCACCGGGACAGTTGAAGCTTTCTTT. Its translation is CASSPTGTVEAFF.

This chain connects TRBV29-1 to TRBJ1-1, with TRBD1 as a possible D gene (5 bases). This CDR3 region has 13 residues. CDR1 is SQVTM, CDR2 ANQGSEA, per germline. Trimming removed 7 bases from V and 3 bases from J, with 15 bases in between. CDR3 region: CSAPLEGHTEAFF. The CDR3 DNA reads TGCAGCGCACCCTTGGAGGGGCACACTGAAGCTTTCTTT. The full variable domain, rest sourced from reference TRBV29-1 and TRBJ1-1, is SAVISQKPSRDICQRGTSLTIQCQVDSQVTMMFWYRQQPGQSLTLIATANQGSEATYESGFVIDKFPISRPNLTFSTLTVSNMSPEDSSIYLCSAPLEGHTEAFFGQGTRLTVV.

This clone came up once. The V gene is TRBV10-1, the J gene TRBJ2-5; D is possibly TRBD2 (6 bases). The CDR3 spans 13 residues. The germline V gene encodes CDR1 WNHNN and CDR2 SYGVQD (reference sequence). Trimming took 2 bases from V and 4 from J, leaving 8 bases between them. CDR3 protein: CASSERRGETQYF. The CDR3 coding sequence is TGCGCCAGCAGTGAGAGGAGGGGAGAGACCCAGTACTTC.

The CDR3 here is CASSSEIQGASYEQYF. The CDR3 nucleotides read TGTGCCAGCAGCTCGGAGATACAGGGGGCCTCCTACGAGCAGTACTTC. The chain links TRBV5-4 to TRBJ2-7; 9 bases agree with TRBD1. This CDR3 region has 16 residues. Trimming took 3 bases from V and 0 from J; bases not matched to a gene: 7. The V gene's germline CDR1 is SGHNT and CDR2 YYREEE (reference sequence).

The chain has TRBV25-1 and TRBJ1-6, with D maybe TRBD1 (6 bases). The CDR3 has 15 amino acids. Trimming took off 1 base at V and 7 bases at J, with 11 bases between the two ends. Germline V CDR1 and CDR2: MGHDK, SYGVNS. CDR3 in amino acids: CASSELGQGNSPLHF. The CDR3 nucleotides are TGTGCCAGCAGTGAATTAGGGCAGGGGAATTCACCCCTCCACTTT.

CDR3 coding DNA: TGTGCCAGCAGCTTGAGTCGCCAACAGGGGGCAGGGACTGAAGCTTTCTTT. This codes for CASSLSRQQGAGTEAFF. The chain combines TRBV5-8 with TRBJ1-1, with 9 bases that match TRBD1. The CDR3 covers 17 residues. The V segment lost 1 base and the J segment 5 bases; nucleotides outside the gene matches: 12. Germline V gene lookup returns CDR1 SGHTS and CDR2 YDEGEE.

The rearrangement joins TRBV7-6 to TRBJ1-1; TRBD1 agrees at 7 bases. In germline, CDR1 is SGHVS, CDR2 FNYEAQ. Unmatched junction bases numbered 7, after V lost 1 base and J lost 5 bases. The CDR3 has 15 residues. The CDR3 reads CASSLEGGLSTEAFF. CDR3 nucleotides: TGTGCCAGCAGCTTAGAAGGGGGCTTGAGTACTGAAGCTTTCTTT. The full variable domain, completed using reference TRBV7-6 and TRBJ1-1, is GAGVSQSPRYKVTKRGQDVALRCDPISGHVSLYWYRQALGQGPEFLTYFNYEAQQDKSGLPNDRFSAERPEGSISTLTIQRTEQRDSAMYRCASSLEGGLSTEAFFGQGTRLTVV.

This chain connects TRBV3-1 (or the pseudogene TRBV3-2) to TRBJ1-1, with 7 bases that match TRBD1. V dropped 3 bases and J dropped 5; count of bases not matched to a gene: 3. CDR1 is LGHDT, CDR2 YNNKEL, per germline (reference sequence). The CDR3 is 13 residues long. The CDR3 DNA is TGTGCCAGCAGCCAGTTACAGGGGACTGAAGCTTTCTTT. This sequence encodes CASSQLQGTEAFF.

This chain connects TRBV6-2 or TRBV6-3 to TRBJ1-2, with TRBD1 identical over 7 bases. V was pared by 3 bases and J by 4 bases, with 8 bases of the junction left unmatched. The CDR3 consists of 15 residues. The germline V gene has CDR1 MNHEY and CDR2 SVGEGT. CDR3 DNA sequence: TGTGCCAGCAGTTATATCCCACAGGGGCGCTATGGCTACACCTTC. It specifies CASSYIPQGRYGYTF.

The genes are TRBV2 and TRBJ1-6; the match to TRBD1 covers 10 bases. Germline-derived CDR1 and CDR2 are SNHLY and FYNNEI. This CDR3 is built from 18 residues. The junction had 16 bases not matched to a gene; V was cut back by 7 bases and J by 7 bases. This CDR3 reads CASNTGTGAAPGNSPLHF. CDR3 nucleotide sequence: TGTGCCAGCAATACCGGGACAGGGGCCGCCCCTGGGAATTCACCCCTCCACTTT.

This clone was detected only a few times. This chain joins TRBV6-5 and TRBJ1-4; D may be TRBD1 (5 bases). The CDR3 extends over 12 amino acids. With 6 bases removed from V and 12 bases from J, the gap between germline ends came to 14 bases. Germline values: CDR1 MNHEY, CDR2 SVGAGI. The CDR3 loop reads CASRVRDSELFF. CDR3 nucleotides: TGTGCCAGCAGAGTCCGGGACTCGGAACTGTTTTTT.

This clone was detected only once. V gene TRBV30 combines with J gene TRBJ2-3, with 7 bases fitting TRBD1. Germline V gives CDR1 GTSNPN, CDR2 SVGIG (reference sequence). J lost 1 base, V lost 0 bases, and 7 bases had no gene match. This CDR3 has 16 residues. This chain's CDR3 is CAWSVQGWPGTDTQYF. The DNA for the CDR3 is TGTGCCTGGAGTGTACAGGGGTGGCCGGGCACAGATACGCAGTATTTT.

A single count supports this clone. The V call is TRBV6-1, the J call TRBJ2-7; D is possibly TRBD1 (6 bases). Deletions cut 0 bases from V and 7 bases from J, with 10 bases between. The CDR3 runs 13 residues. Germline CDR1 and CDR2: MNHNS and SASEGT. In DNA, the CDR3 is TGTGCCAGCAGTGAAGCCAGGGGCGGGGAGCAGTACTTC. Its translation is CASSEARGGEQYF.

This clone has only a few counts. The genes are TRBV29-1 and TRBJ2-2, with TRBD2 as a possible D gene (6 bases). This CDR3 region has 15 residues. Per germline, CDR1 SQVTM and CDR2 ANQGSEA. With 2 bases removed from V and 4 bases from J, the gap between germline ends came to 14 bases. The DNA of the CDR3 is TGCAGCGTTGAAATGCCGGGGGTGTCCACCGGGGAGCTGTTTTTT. Protein sequence: CSVEMPGVSTGELFF.

The genes are TRBV11-2 and TRBJ1-4; D unclear. Per the germline V gene, CDR1 is SGHAT and CDR2 is FQNNGV. The V gene lost 4 bases and the J gene lost 4 bases, with 19 bases spanning the gap. The CDR3 runs to 17 residues. The CDR3 protein is CASSSRGSGDFNEKLFF. The CDR3 DNA reads as TGTGCCAGCAGCTCTAGAGGGTCCGGGGATTTTAATGAAAAACTGTTTTTT.

By share of the sample, this clone is medium-sized. The rearrangement links TRBV3-1 (or the pseudogene TRBV3-2) to TRBJ2-1; 7 bases are a match to TRBD2. Germline assignment: CDR1 LGHDT and CDR2 YNNKEL (reference sequence). This CDR3 spans 15 amino acids. The junction had 4 bases not matched to a gene; V was cut back by 5 bases and J by 0 bases. The CDR3 loop reads CASSGGEVSYNEQFF. The CDR3 nucleotides read TGTGCCAGCAGCGGGGGGGAGGTCTCCTACAATGAGCAGTTCTTC.

V gene TRBV5-1 combines with J gene TRBJ2-3; TRBD1 matches 7 bases. Losses at the gene ends were 4 bases for V and 3 bases for J; bases not matched to a gene: 11. The CDR3 has 16 amino acids. Germline V lookup: CDR1 SGHRS, CDR2 YFSETQ. The CDR3 DNA sequence: TGCGCCAGCAGCAGGGGATTACAGGGGTTAACAGATACGCAGTATTTT. It encodes CASSRGLQGLTDTQYF.

The genes are TRBV11-3 and TRBJ2-3; TRBD2 matches 15 bases. This CDR3 contains 16 residues. Trimming took 6 bases from V and 4 from J; bases not matched to a gene: 5. Germline V gives CDR1 SGHNT, CDR2 YENEEA. The CDR3, as DNA: TGTGCCAGCAGTTCCGGACTAGCGGGGGGGGCAGATACGCAGTATTTT. It encodes CASSSGLAGGADTQYF.

V usage is TRBV24-1 and J usage is TRBJ2-2, with 7 positions matching TRBD1. Germline V CDR1 and CDR2: KGHDR, SFDVKD. CDR3 length: 16 amino acids. V trimming: 7 bases; J trimming: 0 bases; junction bases outside the gene matches: 7. The CDR3 DNA reads TGTGCCACCAGCCCCGGGACAGCTGCGAACACCGGGGAGCTGTTTTTT. It specifies CATSPGTAANTGELFF.

The CDR3 DNA reads TGTGCCTGGAGTGGGGACAGGGGAGGGACCGGGGAGCTGTTTTTT. It codes for CAWSGDRGGTGELFF. The V and J genes are TRBV30 and TRBJ2-2; the match to TRBD1 covers 10 bases. Germline values: CDR1 GTSNPN, CDR2 SVGIG (reference sequence). Trimming cost V 1 base and J 5 bases; bases outside gene matches: 4. The CDR3 has 15 amino acids. The entire variable domain, with the rest obtained from reference TRBV30 and TRBJ2-2, is as follows: SQTIHQWPATLVQPVGSPLSLECTVEGTSNPNLYWYRQAAGRGLQLLFYSVGIGQISSEVPQNLSASRPQDRQFILSSKKLLLSDSGFYLCAWSGDRGGTGELFFGEGSRLTVL.